This T cell receptor beta chain emerged from a study of blood T cell repertoires in COVID-19 (dated by TCRdb to 2018 to 2020). In terms of the full investigation: Samples from collaborators originated in the United States, Italy and Spain and spanned both the acute and convalescent phases of COVID-19. Samples were obtained from the ongoing ImmuneRACE study (first 160 participants) and from approximately 1,200 subjects provided by 6 global collaborators. The dataset comprised deeply sampled blood TCRbeta repertoires from subjects exposed to, actively infected with, or recovered from COVID-19. The repertoires were released in a freely available public database meant as a resource for research on the immune response to SARS-CoV-2. Where available, HLA class I and class II types were obtained from metadata supplied by the sample provider rather than from assay-based typing. A de-identified subject ID, COVID-19 status, age in years and sex were almost always included in the sample metadata. The material from the prospective study consisted of cDNA or gDNA derived from T cells, B-cell-depleted T cells, or PBMCs.

A word on this clone: The antigen it binds to is not known. Per-nucleotide qualities are absent, and no much larger clonotype sits a single base away.

TCRbeta CDR3 regions were amplified from genomic DNA using the immunoSEQ Assay, a bias-controlled multiplex PCR. The source study handled its data this way. The number of nucleated cells in each sample was estimated from the amplification of reference gene primers within the assay. Sequence reads were collapsed and filtered to measure the absolute abundance of every unique TCRbeta CDR3 rearrangement. For each sample, productive Simpson clonality was calculated by taking the square root of Simpson's diversity index across productive rearrangements. TCRdb retrieved this table from immuneACCESS and kept in-frame rearrangements only. Not all clones are present; in checked studies, unresolved V genes account for under half, and no reason is known for the remainder. V and J calls and clone size are those listed in that table; D and trimming were worked out from the DNA. The sample table shows fewer than 200,000 clones, and around 90% are seen once. The ten largest account for approximately 9% of the sample.

Here is what the overall study found, with its caveats: The amount of clinical and demographic metadata varied by source and participant and was provided uncurated.

Enrolling through a virtual design, the prospective study's participants ranged in age from roughly 18 to 89 years and lived across 24 United States geographic areas. In the prospective study, participants were assigned to cohorts based on the clinical history participants reported in a screening survey and a study questionnaire. ImmuneRACE Cohort 3 recovered participants were defined by two consecutive negative NP/OP PCR tests, healthcare professional clearance, or symptom resolution. Each participant in the prospective study had whole blood, serum and a nasopharyngeal or oropharyngeal swab collected by mobile phlebotomists. Additional blood draws and questionnaires over a 2-month period could optionally be provided by prospective study participants. Before DNA extraction, blood samples from the prospective study were shipped at room temperature or frozen. CDR1 and CDR2 are drawn from the germline V gene: LGHNA, YSLEER. The V end gives up 0 bases and the J end 2 bases, leaving 5 bases in the junction not matched to a gene. CDR3 length: 17 amino acids, cysteine to phenylalanine. CDR3 DNA only is kept here, 51 bases in frame from base 1.

The sequence was collected from a woman aged 18-29 years who had recovered from COVID-19. The V and J segments used are TRBV4-3 and TRBJ2-1; TRBD2 aligns with 9 central bases. Sequenced sample: PBMCs or T cells enriched from blood (not recorded which). Here the CDR3 is given as CASSQDLSGGTYNEQFF. The sequenced DNA is TGCGCCAGCAGCCAAGATCTAAGCGGGGGGACCTACAATGAGCAGTTCTTC.